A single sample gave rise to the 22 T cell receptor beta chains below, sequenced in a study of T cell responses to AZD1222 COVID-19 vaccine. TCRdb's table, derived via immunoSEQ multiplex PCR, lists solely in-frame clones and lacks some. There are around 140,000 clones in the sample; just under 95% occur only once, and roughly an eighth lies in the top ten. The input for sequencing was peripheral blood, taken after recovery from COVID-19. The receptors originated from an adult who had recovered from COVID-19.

The CDR3 spells CAWSRNSYEQYF. DNA for the CDR3: TGTGCCTGGAGTAGAAACTCCTACGAGCAGTACTTC. The rearrangement uses TRBV30 and TRBJ2-7; D unresolved. V lost 2 bases and J 0 bases, leaving 5 bases between the germline ends. Per the germline V gene, CDR1 is GTSNPN and CDR2 is SVGIG (reference sequence). The CDR3 runs to 12 residues.

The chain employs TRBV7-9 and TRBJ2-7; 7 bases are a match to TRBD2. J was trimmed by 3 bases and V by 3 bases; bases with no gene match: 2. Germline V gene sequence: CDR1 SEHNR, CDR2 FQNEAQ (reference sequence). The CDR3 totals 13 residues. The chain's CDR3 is CASSFTGGYEQYF. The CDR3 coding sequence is TGTGCCAGCAGCTTTACGGGGGGCTACGAGCAGTACTTC.

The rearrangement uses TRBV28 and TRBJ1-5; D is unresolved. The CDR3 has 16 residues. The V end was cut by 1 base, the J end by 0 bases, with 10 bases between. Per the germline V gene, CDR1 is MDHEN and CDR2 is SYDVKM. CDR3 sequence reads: CASSLSSLGSNQPQHF. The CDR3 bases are TGTGCCAGCAGTTTATCGAGTTTGGGTAGCAATCAGCCCCAGCATTTT.

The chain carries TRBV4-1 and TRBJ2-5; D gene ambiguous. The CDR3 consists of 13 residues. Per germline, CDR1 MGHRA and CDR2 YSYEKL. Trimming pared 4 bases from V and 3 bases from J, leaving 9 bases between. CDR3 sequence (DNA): TGCGCCAGCAGCCTTGTCCGTGAAGAGACCCAGTACTTC. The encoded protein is CASSLVREETQYF.

CDR3 coding DNA: TGTGCCATCAGTGAGTCACGAGCGGGAGCCCGCTCCTACGAGCAGTACTTC. Translating gives CAISESRAGARSYEQYF. The chain combines TRBV10-3 with TRBJ2-7, with 8 bases matching TRBD2. Trimming cost V 0 bases and J 0 bases; bases outside gene matches: 7. This CDR3 region has 17 residues. Germline V gene lookup returns CDR1 ENHRY and CDR2 SYGVKD.

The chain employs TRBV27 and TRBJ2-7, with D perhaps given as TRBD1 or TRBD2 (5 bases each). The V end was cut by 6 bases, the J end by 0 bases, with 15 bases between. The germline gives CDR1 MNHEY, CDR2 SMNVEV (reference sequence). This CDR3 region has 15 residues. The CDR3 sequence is CASSLEGTNSYEQYF. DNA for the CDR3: TGTGCCAGCAGCCTAGAAGGGACCAACTCCTACGAGCAGTACTTC.

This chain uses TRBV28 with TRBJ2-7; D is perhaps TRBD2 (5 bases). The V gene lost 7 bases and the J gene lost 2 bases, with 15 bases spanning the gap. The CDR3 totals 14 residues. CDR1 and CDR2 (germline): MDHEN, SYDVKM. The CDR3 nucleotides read TGTGCCAGCAACATCGCAGCGGTCCCCTACGAGCAGTACTTC. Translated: CASNIAAVPYEQYF.

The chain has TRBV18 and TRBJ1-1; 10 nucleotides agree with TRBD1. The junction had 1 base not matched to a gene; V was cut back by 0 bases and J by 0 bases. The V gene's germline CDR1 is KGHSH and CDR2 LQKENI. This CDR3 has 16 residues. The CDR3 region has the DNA TGTGCCAGCTCACCACCGGGACAGGGGTTGAACACTGAAGCTTTCTTT. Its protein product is CASSPPGQGLNTEAFF.

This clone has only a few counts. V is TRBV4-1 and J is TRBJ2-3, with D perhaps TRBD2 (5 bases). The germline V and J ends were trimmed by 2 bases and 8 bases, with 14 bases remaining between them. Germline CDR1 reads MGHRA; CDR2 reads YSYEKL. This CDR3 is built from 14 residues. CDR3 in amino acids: CASSQTETRGTQYF. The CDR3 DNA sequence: TGCGCCAGCAGCCAAACTGAGACCCGGGGTACGCAGTATTTT.

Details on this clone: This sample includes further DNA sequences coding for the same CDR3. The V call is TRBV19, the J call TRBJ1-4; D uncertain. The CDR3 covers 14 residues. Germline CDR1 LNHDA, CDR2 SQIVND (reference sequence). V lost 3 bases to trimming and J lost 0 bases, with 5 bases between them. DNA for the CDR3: TGTGCCAGTAGTATTTCGGCAACTAATGAAAAACTGTTTTTT. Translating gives CASSISATNEKLFF.

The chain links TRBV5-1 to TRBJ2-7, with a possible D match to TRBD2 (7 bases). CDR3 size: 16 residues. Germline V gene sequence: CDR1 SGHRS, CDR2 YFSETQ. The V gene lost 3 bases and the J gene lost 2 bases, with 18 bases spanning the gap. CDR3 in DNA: TGCGCCAGCAGCTCGGGGGGCCTGTCCTTTACCTACGAGCAGTACTTC. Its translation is CASSSGGLSFTYEQYF.

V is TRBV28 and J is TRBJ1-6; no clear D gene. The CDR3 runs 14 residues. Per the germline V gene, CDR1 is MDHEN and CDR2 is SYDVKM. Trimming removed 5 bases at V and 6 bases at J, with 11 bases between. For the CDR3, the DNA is TGTGCCAGCAGTCTTCGACGTGGTAATTCACCCCTCCACTTT. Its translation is CASSLRRGNSPLHF.

This CDR3 is CASRGQGNQPQHF. The CDR3 region has the DNA TGTGCCAGCAGGGGACAGGGCAATCAGCCCCAGCATTTT. This sequence joins TRBV6-5 and TRBJ1-5; 8 nucleotides agree with TRBD1. The CDR3 is made up of 13 amino acids. Germline CDR1 and CDR2: MNHEY and SVGAGI. The junction had 0 bases not matched to a gene; V was cut back by 6 bases and J by 2 bases.

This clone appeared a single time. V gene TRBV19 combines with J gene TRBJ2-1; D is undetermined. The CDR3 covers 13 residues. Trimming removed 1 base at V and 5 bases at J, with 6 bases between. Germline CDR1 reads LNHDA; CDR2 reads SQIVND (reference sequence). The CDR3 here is CASSIVMDNEQFF. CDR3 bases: TGTGCCAGTAGTATAGTGATGGACAATGAGCAGTTCTTC. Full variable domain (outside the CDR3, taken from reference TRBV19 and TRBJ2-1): DGGITQSPKYLFRKEGQNVTLSCEQNLNHDAMYWYRQDPGQGLRLIYYSQIVNDFQKGDIAEGYSVSREKKESFPLTVTSAQKNPTAFYLCASSIVMDNEQFFGPGTRLTVL.

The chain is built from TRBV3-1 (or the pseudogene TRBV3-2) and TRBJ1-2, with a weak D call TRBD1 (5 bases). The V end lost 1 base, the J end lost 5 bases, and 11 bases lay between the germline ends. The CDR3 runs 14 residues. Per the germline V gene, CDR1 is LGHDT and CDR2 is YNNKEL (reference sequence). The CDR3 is CASSQVGTEYGYTF. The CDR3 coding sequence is TGTGCCAGCAGCCAAGTTGGGACGGAGTATGGCTACACCTTC.

The CDR3 DNA reads TGTGCCAGCAGTTCTAGACTGCTAGCCAAAAACATTCAGTACTTC. Protein product: CASSSRLLAKNIQYF. The J gene is TRBJ2-4, the V gene TRBV7-9; no clear D gene. Germline V gene lookup returns CDR1 SEHNR and CDR2 FQNEAQ (reference sequence). Trimming left V 6 bases short and J 0 bases short, with 12 bases between. The CDR3 covers 15 residues.

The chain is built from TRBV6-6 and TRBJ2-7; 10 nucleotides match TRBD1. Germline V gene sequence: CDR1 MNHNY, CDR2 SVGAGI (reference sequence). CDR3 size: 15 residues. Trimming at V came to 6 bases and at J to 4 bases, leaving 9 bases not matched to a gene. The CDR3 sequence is CASRFGTGASYEQYF. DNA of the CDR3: TGTGCCAGCAGATTCGGGACAGGGGCCTCTTACGAGCAGTACTTC.

CDR3 amino acids: CASSPSGAGANTEAFF. The CDR3 bases are TGTGCCAGCTCACCTTCGGGGGCAGGGGCGAACACTGAAGCTTTCTTT. This chain links TRBV18 with TRBJ1-1; tentative D call: TRBD1 (6 bases). V lost 3 bases and J 1 base, leaving 15 bases between the germline ends. Germline values: CDR1 KGHSH, CDR2 LQKENI. CDR3 length: 16 amino acids. Full variable domain (missing parts from reference TRBV18 and TRBJ1-1): NAGVMQNPRHLVRRRGQEARLRCSPMKGHSHVYWYRQLPEEGLKFMVYLQKENIIDESGMPKERFSAEFPKEGPSILRIQQVVRGDSAAYFCASSPSGAGANTEAFFGQGTRLTVV.

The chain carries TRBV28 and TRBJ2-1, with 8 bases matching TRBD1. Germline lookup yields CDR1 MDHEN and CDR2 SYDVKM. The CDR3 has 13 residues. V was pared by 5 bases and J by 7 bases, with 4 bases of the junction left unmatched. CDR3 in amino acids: CASSLNRGNEQFF. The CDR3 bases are TGTGCCAGCAGTCTAAACAGGGGGAATGAGCAGTTCTTC.

CDR3 loop: CASSQGRVNEQFF. CDR3 nucleotide sequence: TGTGCCAGCAGCCAAGGGAGAGTCAATGAGCAGTTCTTC. This chain connects TRBV3-1 (or the pseudogene TRBV3-2) to TRBJ2-1; no clear D. The CDR3 is 13 amino acids. In germline, CDR1 is LGHDT, CDR2 YNNKEL (reference sequence). Trimming removed 1 base from V and 6 bases from J, with 7 bases in between.

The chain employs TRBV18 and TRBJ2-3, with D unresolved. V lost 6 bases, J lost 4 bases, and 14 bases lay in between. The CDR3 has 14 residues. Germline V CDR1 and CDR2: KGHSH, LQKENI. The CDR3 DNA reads TGTGCCAGCTCGTCGCCCATAGAGGCAGATACGCAGTATTTT. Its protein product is CASSSPIEADTQYF.

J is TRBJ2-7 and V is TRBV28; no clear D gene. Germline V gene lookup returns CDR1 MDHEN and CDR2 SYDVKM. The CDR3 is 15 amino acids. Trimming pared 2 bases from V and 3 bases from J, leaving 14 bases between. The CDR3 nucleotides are TGTGCCAGCAGTTTACGCAGAGAAAGAGGCTACGAGCAGTACTTC. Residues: CASSLRRERGYEQYF. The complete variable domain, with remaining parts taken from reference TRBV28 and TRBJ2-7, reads DVKVTQSSRYLVKRTGEKVFLECVQDMDHENMFWYRQDPGLGLRLIYFSYDVKMKEKGDIPEGYSVSREKKERFSLILESASTNQTSMYLCASSLRRERGYEQYFGPGTRLTVT.